This T cell receptor beta chain originates from a study of blood T cell repertoires in COVID-19. The wider study: Spain, Italy and the United States supplied samples that represented acute and convalescent COVID-19. In each case, the material was cDNA or gDNA derived from T cells, B-cell-depleted T cells, or PBMCs.

This clone was found once. The CDR3 spans 15 residues. V gave up 5 bases and J gave up 6 bases; unmatched junction bases: 8. Looked up from germline, CDR1 is MNHEY and CDR2 is SMNVEV (reference sequence). Original processing methods: Using reference gene primer amplification, nucleated cell counts were estimated. The assay was immunoSEQ multiplex PCR, and TCRdb's table has in-frame clones only and misses some. V and J calls plus clone size are reproduced from that table; the DNA served to infer D and trimming. The data show under 200,000 clones, about four fifths seen once. The sample comprised peripheral blood. The gene calls are TRBV27 and TRBJ2-1, with 9 bases aligning to TRBD2. The source is an older man with active or convalescent COVID-19. In DNA, the CDR3 is TGTGCCAGCAGTCAATTAGCGGGAGCCGTCAATGAGCAGTTCTTC. Residues: CASSQLAGAVNEQFF.